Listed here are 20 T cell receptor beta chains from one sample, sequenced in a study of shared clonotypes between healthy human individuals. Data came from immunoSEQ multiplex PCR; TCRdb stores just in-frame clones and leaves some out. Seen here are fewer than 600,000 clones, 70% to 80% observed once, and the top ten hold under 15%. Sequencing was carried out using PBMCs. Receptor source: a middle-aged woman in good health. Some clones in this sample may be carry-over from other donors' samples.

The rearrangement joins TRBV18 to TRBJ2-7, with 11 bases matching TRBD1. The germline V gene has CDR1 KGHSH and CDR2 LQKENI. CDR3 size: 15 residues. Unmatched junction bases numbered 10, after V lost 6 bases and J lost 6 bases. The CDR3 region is CASSPGTGGLFEQYF. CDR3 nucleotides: TGTGCCAGCTCCCCAGGGACAGGGGGTTTATTCGAGCAGTACTTC.

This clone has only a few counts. Here the CDR3 reads CASGTSGRETQYF. For the CDR3, the DNA is TGCGCCAGTGGGACTAGCGGGAGAGAGACCCAGTACTTC. The genes are TRBV5-1 and TRBJ2-5, with 14 bases fitting TRBD2. This CDR3 is 13 amino acids long. The germline gives CDR1 SGHRS, CDR2 YFSETQ. J lost 4 bases, V lost 8 bases, and 1 base had no gene match. Using reference TRBV5-1 and TRBJ2-5 for the parts outside the CDR3, the full variable domain is KAGVTQTPRYLIKTRGQQVTLSCSPISGHRSVSWYQQTPGQGLQFLFEYFSETQRNKGNFPGRFSGRQFSNSRSEMNVSTLELGDSALYLCASGTSGRETQYFGPGTRLLVL.

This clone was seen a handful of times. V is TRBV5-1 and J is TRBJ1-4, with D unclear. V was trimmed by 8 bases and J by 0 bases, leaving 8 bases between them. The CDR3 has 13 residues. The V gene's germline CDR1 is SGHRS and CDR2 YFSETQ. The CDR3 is CASNSATNEKLFF. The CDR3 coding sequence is TGCGCCAGTAACAGTGCAACTAATGAAAAACTGTTTTTT.

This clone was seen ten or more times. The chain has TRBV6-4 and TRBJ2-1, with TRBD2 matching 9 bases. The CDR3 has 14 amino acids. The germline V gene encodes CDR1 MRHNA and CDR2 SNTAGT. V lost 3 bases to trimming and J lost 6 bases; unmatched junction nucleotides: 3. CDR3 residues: CASSEGREGNEQFF. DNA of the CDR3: TGTGCCAGCAGTGAGGGGCGGGAGGGCAATGAGCAGTTCTTC.

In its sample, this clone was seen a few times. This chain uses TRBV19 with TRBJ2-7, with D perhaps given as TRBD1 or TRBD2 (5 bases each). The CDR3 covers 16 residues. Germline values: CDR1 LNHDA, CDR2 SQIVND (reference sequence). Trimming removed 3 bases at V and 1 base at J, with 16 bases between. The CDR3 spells CASSMLGRDVSYEQYF. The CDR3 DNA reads TGTGCCAGTAGTATGTTGGGCAGGGACGTGTCCTACGAGCAGTACTTC.

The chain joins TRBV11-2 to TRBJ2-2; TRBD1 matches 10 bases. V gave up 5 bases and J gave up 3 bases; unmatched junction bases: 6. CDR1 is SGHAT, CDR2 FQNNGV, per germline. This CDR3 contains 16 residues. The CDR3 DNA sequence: TGTGCCAGCAGCCAGCAGACAGGGGGCTACACCGGGGAGCTGTTTTTT. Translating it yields CASSQQTGGYTGELFF.

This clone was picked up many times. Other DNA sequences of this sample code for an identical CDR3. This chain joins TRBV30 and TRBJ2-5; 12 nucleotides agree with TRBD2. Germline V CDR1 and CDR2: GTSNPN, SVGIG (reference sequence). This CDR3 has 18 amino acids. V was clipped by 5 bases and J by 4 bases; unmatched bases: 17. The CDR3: CAWGLSSGRAWWRETQYF. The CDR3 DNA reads TGTGCCTGGGGCCTATCTAGCGGGAGGGCCTGGTGGAGAGAGACCCAGTACTTC.

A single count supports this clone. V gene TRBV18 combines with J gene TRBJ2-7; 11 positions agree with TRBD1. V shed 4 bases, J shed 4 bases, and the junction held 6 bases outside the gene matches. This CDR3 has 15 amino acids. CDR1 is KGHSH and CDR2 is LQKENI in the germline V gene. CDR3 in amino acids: CASSRTDRGPYEQYF. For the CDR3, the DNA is TGTGCCAGCTCACGAACGGACAGGGGGCCATACGAGCAGTACTTC.

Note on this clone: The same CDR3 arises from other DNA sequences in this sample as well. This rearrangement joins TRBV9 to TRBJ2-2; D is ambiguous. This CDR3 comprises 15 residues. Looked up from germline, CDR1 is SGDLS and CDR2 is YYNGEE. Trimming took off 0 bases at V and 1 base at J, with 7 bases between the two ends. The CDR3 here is CASSVASGNTGELFF. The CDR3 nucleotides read TGTGCCAGCAGCGTAGCGTCAGGGAACACCGGGGAGCTGTTTTTT.

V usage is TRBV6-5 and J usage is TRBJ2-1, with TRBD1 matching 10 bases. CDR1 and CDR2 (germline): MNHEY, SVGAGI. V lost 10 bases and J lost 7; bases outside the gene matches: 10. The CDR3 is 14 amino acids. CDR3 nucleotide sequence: TGTGCCACAGAGACAGGGGGCTATAATAATGAGCAGTTCTTC. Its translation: CATETGGYNNEQFF.

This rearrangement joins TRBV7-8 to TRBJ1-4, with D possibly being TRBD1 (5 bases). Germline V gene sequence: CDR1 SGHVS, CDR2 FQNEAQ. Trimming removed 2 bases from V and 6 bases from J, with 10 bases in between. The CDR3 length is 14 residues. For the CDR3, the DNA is TGTGCCAGCAGCTTACGCCGGGGGGATGAAAAACTGTTTTTT. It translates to CASSLRRGDEKLFF.

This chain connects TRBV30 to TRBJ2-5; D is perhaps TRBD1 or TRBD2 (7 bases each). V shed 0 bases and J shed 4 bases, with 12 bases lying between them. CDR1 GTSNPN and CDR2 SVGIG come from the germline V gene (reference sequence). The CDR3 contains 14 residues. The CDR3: CAWSVSGGGETQYF. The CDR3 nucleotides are TGTGCCTGGAGTGTTTCAGGGGGGGGAGAGACCCAGTACTTC.

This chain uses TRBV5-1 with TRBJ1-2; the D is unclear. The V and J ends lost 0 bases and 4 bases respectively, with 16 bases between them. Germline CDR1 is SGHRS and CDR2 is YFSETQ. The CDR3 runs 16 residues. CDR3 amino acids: CASSLGAGSASYGYTF. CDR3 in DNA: TGCGCCAGCAGCTTGGGGGCAGGATCAGCAAGCTATGGCTACACCTTC.

CDR3 protein: CASSLATGQGKSYGYTF. The CDR3 nucleotides are TGTGCCAGCAGTTTAGCAACGGGACAGGGGAAGTCCTATGGCTACACCTTC. This chain connects TRBV28 to TRBJ1-2, with 10 bases aligning to TRBD1. The V segment lost 2 bases and the J segment 4 bases; nucleotides outside the gene matches: 10. The CDR3 loop spans 17 amino acids. Per germline, CDR1 MDHEN and CDR2 SYDVKM.

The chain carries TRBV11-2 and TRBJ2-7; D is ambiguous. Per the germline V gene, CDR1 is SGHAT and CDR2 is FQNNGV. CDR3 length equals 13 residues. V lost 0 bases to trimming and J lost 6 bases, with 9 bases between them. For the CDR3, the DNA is TGTGCCAGCAGCTTAGATTGGAGAAGCGAGCAGTACTTC. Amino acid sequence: CASSLDWRSEQYF.

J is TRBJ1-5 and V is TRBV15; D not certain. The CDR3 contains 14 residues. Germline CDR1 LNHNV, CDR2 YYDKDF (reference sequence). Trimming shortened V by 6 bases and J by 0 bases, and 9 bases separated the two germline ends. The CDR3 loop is CATSLDYSNQPQHF. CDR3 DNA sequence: TGTGCCACCAGTCTAGACTATAGCAATCAGCCCCAGCATTTT.

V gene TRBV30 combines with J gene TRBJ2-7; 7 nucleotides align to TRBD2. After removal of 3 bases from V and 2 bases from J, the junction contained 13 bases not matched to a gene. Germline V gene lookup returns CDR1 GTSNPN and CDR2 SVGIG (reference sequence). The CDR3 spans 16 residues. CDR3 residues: CAWSPSGGTKTYEQYF. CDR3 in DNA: TGTGCCTGGAGCCCCTCGGGCGGGACTAAGACCTACGAGCAGTACTTC. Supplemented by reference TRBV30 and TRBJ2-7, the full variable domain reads SQTIHQWPATLVQPVGSPLSLECTVEGTSNPNLYWYRQAAGRGLQLLFYSVGIGQISSEVPQNLSASRPQDRQFILSSKKLLLSDSGFYLCAWSPSGGTKTYEQYFGPGTRLTVT.

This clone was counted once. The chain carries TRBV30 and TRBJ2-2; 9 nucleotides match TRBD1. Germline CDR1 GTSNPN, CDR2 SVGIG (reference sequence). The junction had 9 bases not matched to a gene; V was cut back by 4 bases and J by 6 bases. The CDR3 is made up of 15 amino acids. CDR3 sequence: CAWTGTGSISGELFF. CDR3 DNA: TGTGCCTGGACCGGGACAGGGTCTATTTCCGGGGAGCTGTTTTTT.

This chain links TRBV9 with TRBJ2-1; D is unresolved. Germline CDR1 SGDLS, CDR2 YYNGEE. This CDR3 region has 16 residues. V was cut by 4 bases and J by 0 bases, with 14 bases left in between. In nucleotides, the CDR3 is TGTGCCAGCAGCCCTGGGTGGTCGAGCTCCTACAATGAGCAGTTCTTC. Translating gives CASSPGWSSSYNEQFF.

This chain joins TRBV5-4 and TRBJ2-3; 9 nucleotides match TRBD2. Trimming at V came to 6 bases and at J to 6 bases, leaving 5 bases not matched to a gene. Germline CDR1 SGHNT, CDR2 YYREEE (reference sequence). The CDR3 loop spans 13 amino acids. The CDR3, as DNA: TGTGCCAGCAACCCTGCGGGGGGGGATACGCAGTATTTT. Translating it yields CASNPAGGDTQYF.